Below, 26 T cell receptor beta chains from the same sample are listed, as sequenced in a study of blood T cell repertoires in COVID-19. TCRdb's table, derived via immunoSEQ multiplex PCR, lists solely in-frame clones and lacks some. The sample consists of roughly 250,000 clones, over 75% of them appearing once. The sequenced sample consisted of PBMCs or T cells enriched from blood (not recorded which). These TCRs come from a woman aged 18-29 years who had recovered from COVID-19.

The genes are TRBV14 and TRBJ1-2; D gene unclear. There are 14 residues in the CDR3. Trimming stripped 0 bases from V and 4 bases from J, with 9 bases between. In germline, CDR1 is SGHDN, CDR2 FVKESK. CDR3 DNA: TGTGCCAGCAGCCAAGATCTGTACTTCTATGGCTACACCTTC. Protein product: CASSQDLYFYGYTF.

This clone was found a few times. The V and J genes are TRBV6-1 and TRBJ1-6, with 9 bases fitting TRBD1. V lost 1 base and J lost 7; bases outside the gene matches: 5. The CDR3 has 16 residues. CDR1 and CDR2 from the germline V gene are MNHNS and SASEGT. The CDR3 DNA sequence: TGTGCCAGCAGTGAAGAAACTGGGACAGGGAATTCACCCCTCCACTTT. It encodes CASSEETGTGNSPLHF.

With respect to this clone: One end of the junction varies from germline; a read error may be responsible. CDR3 sequence reads: CANNYGGEETQYF. CDR3 DNA: TGCGCCAACAACTACGGGGGGGAAGAGACCCAGTACTTC. This sequence joins TRBV2 and TRBJ2-5, with TRBD2 matching 8 bases. The CDR3 totals 13 residues. CDR1 and CDR2 from the germline V gene are SNHLY and FYNNEI.

The V call is TRBV4-2, the J call TRBJ1-1, with D possibly being TRBD1 (5 bases). V was shortened by 0 bases and J by 9 bases, with 14 bases between the two germline ends. Germline CDR1 LGHNA, CDR2 YNFKEQ. CDR3 length equals 14 residues. This CDR3 reads CASSQERSTGKAFF. The CDR3 region has the DNA TGTGCCAGCAGCCAAGAACGTTCTACAGGAAAAGCTTTCTTT.

V and J are TRBV11-2 and TRBJ2-7; maybe TRBD2 (6 bases). Trimming cost V 8 bases and J 1 base, with 15 bases left between them. Looked up from germline, CDR1 is SGHAT and CDR2 is FQNNGV. CDR3 length: 14 amino acids. CDR3 protein: CASGMAGPSYEQYF. In DNA, the CDR3 is TGTGCCAGCGGCATGGCGGGGCCATCCTACGAGCAGTACTTC.

The chain combines TRBV10-3 with TRBJ2-3; D is undetermined. V was pared by 3 bases and J by 6 bases, with 4 bases between. This CDR3 has 11 residues. Germline values: CDR1 ENHRY, CDR2 SYGVKD. The CDR3 DNA sequence: TGTGCCATCAGTGACTTCGATACGCAGTATTTT. Residues: CAISDFDTQYF.

Notes on this clone: Other DNA sequences in the same sample also yield this CDR3. The CDR3 coding sequence is TGTGCCAGCAGCGTCTTATACGAGCAGTACTTC. This sequence encodes CASSVLYEQYF. This chain joins TRBV2 and TRBJ2-7; the D is unclear. Trimming cost V 6 bases and J 4 bases, with 7 bases left between them. The CDR3 runs 11 residues. The germline gives CDR1 SNHLY, CDR2 FYNNEI.

The J gene is TRBJ1-5, the V gene TRBV7-9; the D gene is possibly TRBD1 (5 bases). CDR1 and CDR2 (germline): SEHNR, FQNEAQ (reference sequence). The CDR3 sequence is 13 residues long. Trimming shortened V by 0 bases and J by 7 bases, and 7 bases separated the two germline ends. DNA of the CDR3: TGTGCCAGCAGCTTAGCAGGGGCGCAGCCCCAGCATTTT. Translated: CASSLAGAQPQHF.

The rearrangement joins TRBV4-1 to TRBJ2-2, with 8 bases that match TRBD1. V lost 1 base to trimming and J lost 5 bases; unmatched junction nucleotides: 6. The CDR3 consists of 16 residues. Germline CDR1 MGHRA, CDR2 YSYEKL. The CDR3 reads CASSQGGQDLTGELFF. CDR3 nucleotide sequence: TGCGCCAGCAGCCAAGGGGGACAGGATTTAACCGGGGAGCTGTTTTTT.

In its sample, this clone was seen a few times. This chain uses TRBV18 with TRBJ2-1; 12 nucleotides align to TRBD2. CDR3 length equals 15 residues. CDR1 is KGHSH, CDR2 LQKENI, per germline. Trimming at V came to 3 bases and at J to 6 bases, leaving 3 bases not matched to a gene. The CDR3 region has the DNA TGTGCCAGCTCACCTACTAGCGGGGGGTCCAATGAGCAGTTCTTC. It specifies CASSPTSGGSNEQFF.

The gene calls are TRBV25-1 and TRBJ1-5; weak D call: TRBD1 (6 bases). CDR3 size: 13 residues. The ends were cut back, 6 bases at V and 4 bases at J, with 10 bases in the middle. Per the germline V gene, CDR1 is MGHDK and CDR2 is SYGVNS. The CDR3 DNA reads TGTGCCAGCAGCGGGACAAGTAATCAGCCCCAGCATTTT. It codes for CASSGTSNQPQHF.

A single count supports this clone. The V gene is TRBV9, the J gene TRBJ2-3; D not certain. Germline CDR1 SGDLS, CDR2 YYNGEE. CDR3 length: 14 residues. Between the trimmed V and J ends, which lost 4 bases and 0 bases, there was a span of 9 bases. This CDR3 is CASSPGRSTDTQYF. The CDR3 region has the DNA TGTGCCAGCAGCCCCGGCAGGAGCACAGATACGCAGTATTTT. Filled out from reference TRBV9 and TRBJ2-3, the complete variable domain reads DSGVTQTPKHLITATGQRVTLRCSPRSGDLSVYWYQQSLDQGLQFLIQYYNGEERAKGNILERFSAQQFPDLHSELNLSSLELGDSALYFCASSPGRSTDTQYFGPGTRLTVL.

In this sample, this clone turned up once. The chain employs TRBV5-6 and TRBJ2-5; 8 nucleotides line up with TRBD2. V shed 1 base, J shed 5 bases, and the junction held 7 bases outside the gene matches. Germline V gene data show CDR1 as SGHDT and CDR2 as YYEEEE. This CDR3 is built from 15 residues. CDR3 loop: CASSLWSGGRETQYF. CDR3 sequence (DNA): TGTGCCAGCAGCTTGTGGAGCGGGGGAAGGGAGACCCAGTACTTC.

The J gene is TRBJ1-1, the V gene TRBV27; 7 nucleotides agree with TRBD1. In germline, CDR1 is MNHEY, CDR2 SMNVEV (reference sequence). The CDR3 contains 14 residues. V gave up 3 bases and J gave up 7 bases; unmatched junction bases: 8. The chain's CDR3 is CASSLGRGDGEAFF. The CDR3 bases are TGTGCCAGCAGTTTGGGCAGGGGGGACGGTGAAGCTTTCTTT.

The chain has TRBV4-1 and TRBJ1-1, with a possible D match to TRBD1 (6 bases). The V end was cut by 0 bases, the J end by 5 bases, with 13 bases between. The CDR3 sequence is 15 residues long. Germline assignment: CDR1 MGHRA and CDR2 YSYEKL. Here the CDR3 DNA reads TGCGCCAGCAGCCAAGACAGGGGAGTAGATACTGAAGCTTTCTTT. Translated, it gives CASSQDRGVDTEAFF.

The genes are TRBV5-1 and TRBJ1-1; D unresolved. The CDR3 runs 15 residues. The germline V and J ends were trimmed by 4 bases and 0 bases, with 13 bases remaining between them. Looked up from germline, CDR1 is SGHRS and CDR2 is YFSETQ. CDR3 residues: CASSLPDTLNTEAFF. The CDR3 nucleotides are TGCGCCAGCAGCCTCCCCGACACCTTGAACACTGAAGCTTTCTTT.

A few counts support this clone. CDR3 DNA: TGTGCCAGCAGTGAGTGGACAGATAATTCACCCCTCCACTTT. Protein sequence: CASSEWTDNSPLHF. The rearrangement uses TRBV2 and TRBJ1-6; maybe TRBD1 (6 bases). This CDR3 is 14 amino acids long. Per germline, CDR1 SNHLY and CDR2 FYNNEI. V was trimmed by 3 bases and J by 5 bases, leaving 8 bases between them. Full variable domain (remainder filled in from reference TRBV2 and TRBJ1-6): EPEVTQTPSHQVTQMGQEVILRCVPISNHLYFYWYRQILGQKVEFLVSFYNNEISEKSEIFDDQFSVERPDGSNFTLKIRSTKLEDSAMYFCASSEWTDNSPLHFGNGTRLTVT.

V usage is TRBV7-8 and J usage is TRBJ1-6; tentatively, D is TRBD1 (5 bases). Germline CDR1 is SGHVS and CDR2 is FQNEAQ. The CDR3 covers 15 residues. The germline V and J ends were trimmed by 2 bases and 7 bases, with 12 bases remaining between them. This CDR3 reads CASSLYQGYNSPLHF. The CDR3 DNA reads TGTGCCAGCAGCTTATATCAGGGATACAATTCACCCCTCCACTTT. The variable domain in full, completed from reference TRBV7-8 and TRBJ1-6, reads GAGVSQSPRYKVAKRGQDVALRCDPISGHVSLFWYQQALGQGPEFLTYFQNEAQLDKSGLPSDRFFAERPEGSVSTLKIQRTQQEDSAVYLCASSLYQGYNSPLHFGNGTRLTVT.

The chain links TRBV29-1 to TRBJ1-2; tentative D call: TRBD1 (6 bases). With 2 bases removed from V and 0 bases from J, the gap between germline ends came to 10 bases. CDR1 and CDR2 (germline): SQVTM, ANQGSEA. The CDR3 loop spans 14 amino acids. The CDR3 DNA reads TGCAGCGTTGAATGGTGGGACACTAACTATGGCTACACCTTC. Amino acid sequence: CSVEWWDTNYGYTF.

The chain links TRBV30 to TRBJ2-7; 9 nucleotides line up with TRBD2. Germline CDR1 is GTSNPN and CDR2 is SVGIG (reference sequence). The CDR3 covers 14 residues. With 1 base clipped from V and 2 bases from J, the junction kept 3 bases outside the gene matches. The CDR3 protein is CAWSDWTSAYEQYF. In DNA form, the CDR3 reads TGTGCCTGGAGTGACTGGACTAGCGCCTACGAGCAGTACTTC.

This chain links TRBV5-1 with TRBJ1-1, with TRBD1 matching 9 bases. CDR3 length equals 16 residues. V lost 3 bases and J lost 5; bases outside the gene matches: 11. The germline V gene has CDR1 SGHRS and CDR2 YFSETQ. The CDR3 DNA is TGCGCCAGCAGCTGGGACAGGGAAGGATTGGAGACTGAAGCTTTCTTT. Protein product: CASSWDREGLETEAFF.

V usage is TRBV12-3 or TRBV12-4 and J usage is TRBJ1-4, with D unresolved. The CDR3 spans 11 residues. Trimming left V 3 bases short and J 8 bases short, with 4 bases between. The CDR3: CASSFQEKLFF. The DNA of the CDR3 is TGTGCCAGCAGTTTCCAAGAAAAACTGTTTTTT.

The V and J genes are TRBV3-1 (or the pseudogene TRBV3-2) and TRBJ2-5; D might be TRBD2 (5 bases). The germline V gene encodes CDR1 LGHDT and CDR2 YNNKEL (reference sequence). This CDR3 contains 15 residues. V was clipped by 2 bases and J by 9 bases, with 19 bases between them. The CDR3 region is CASSQFRTAARPQYF. For the CDR3, the DNA is TGTGCCAGCAGCCAATTCAGGACTGCGGCGCGGCCCCAGTACTTC.

This chain uses TRBV14 with TRBJ1-3; 8 positions agree with TRBD1. The CDR3 sequence is 17 residues long. CDR1 and CDR2 (germline): SGHDN, FVKESK. V gave up 3 bases and J gave up 8 bases; unmatched junction bases: 15. The CDR3 spells CASSHLQGVRSTDTIYF. The CDR3 bases are TGTGCCAGCAGCCACTTACAGGGGGTTAGATCTACGGACACCATATATTTT.

V gene TRBV2 combines with J gene TRBJ2-7; perhaps TRBD1 as D (5 bases). Between the trimmed V and J ends, which lost 2 bases and 1 base, there was a span of 15 bases. Germline CDR1 and CDR2: SNHLY and FYNNEI. The CDR3 loop spans 16 amino acids. The CDR3 nucleotides read TGTGCCAGCAGTGAAATCGTGGGGCATGGATCCTACGAGCAGTACTTC. Residues: CASSEIVGHGSYEQYF.

The chain is built from TRBV18 and TRBJ2-1; TRBD2 aligns across 11 bases. The length of the CDR3 is 16 residues. Germline lookup yields CDR1 KGHSH and CDR2 LQKENI. V lost 3 bases, J lost 10 bases, and 11 bases stayed unmatched. DNA for the CDR3: TGTGCCAGCTCACCCCAACTAGCGGGGGCTAGCGGAGAGCAGTTCTTC. Amino acids: CASSPQLAGASGEQFF.